Listed below are T cell receptor beta chains from one sample, sequenced in a study of regulatory T cells in long-lasting Graves disease. TCRdb independently ran MiXCR on the multiplex PCR reads; one entry per CDR3 protein. This sample has roughly 470,000 distinct CDR3 sequences; 20% occur once, and the top ten carry about 8.3%. The specimen was peripheral blood mononuclear cells (PBMCs), collected when the disease was refractory, from a patient treated with antithyroid drugs. Source of these receptors: a female donor with Graves disease. Each CDR3 is given without its conserved first and last residue.

V gene	J gene	CDR3 protein
TRBV19	TRBJ1-2	ASTSMTGGADGYT
TRBV30	TRBJ2-7	AWSPPWVGPTYEQY
TRBV4-3	TRBJ2-2	ASSQGLANTGELF
TRBV11-2	TRBJ2-2	ASSLVRLTGELF
TRBV15	TRBJ2-7	ATSTRVGEQY
TRBV5-5	TRBJ2-7	ASSLRDSLVEQY
TRBV19	TRBJ1-5	ASSEQGRHQPQH
TRBV24-1	TRBJ2-1	ATSDPGNNEQF
TRBV29-1	TRBJ1-6	SARTGGNSPLH
TRBV28	TRBJ1-1	ASSPRQGWGAF
TRBV28	TRBJ2-6	ASRGLGSALSGANVLT
TRBV28	TRBJ2-1	ASSPARNEQF
TRBV10-3	TRBJ2-7	AISEVLIEQY
TRBV7-9	TRBJ2-7	ASSPRQSSYEQY
TRBV28	TRBJ1-2	ASSFQGAGGYT
TRBV20-1	TRBJ2-5	SAGTLLAGGPETQY
TRBV28	TRBJ2-5	ASSLMAGVETQY
TRBV28	TRBJ1-1	ASSLGAHTEAF
TRBV28	TRBJ2-5	AISRGRRETQY
TRBV11-3	TRBJ1-1	ASSLDWLGSSEVF
TRBV28	TRBJ2-3	ASTLLDGGTDTQY
TRBV4-1	TRBJ1-4	ASSQDSSTNEKLF
TRBV28	TRBJ1-5	ASNAQGVGQPQH
TRBV7-3	TRBJ2-2	ASSLRRRGNTGELF
TRBV30	TRBJ1-3	AWNSDRWSPGNTIY
TRBV10-3	TRBJ2-7	ATRGPRSGSEQY
TRBV28	TRBJ2-1	ASTPVGSNEQF
TRBV18	TRBJ2-7	ASSPLGREQY
TRBV4-1	TRBJ2-3	ASSLYLWGTGTPDTQY
TRBV27	TRBJ2-2	ASSPGPLRELF
TRBV6-1	TRBJ2-5	ASSPNSGSGETQY
TRBV6-1	TRBJ2-2	ASILPTGELF
TRBV20-1	TRBJ2-1	SATRTYKQF
TRBV5-1	TRBJ1-1	ASSPWTGEDEAF
TRBV27	TRBJ1-6	ASSLVSYNSPLH
TRBV19	TRBJ1-1	ASSINGRGAEAF
TRBV7-3	TRBJ2-7	ASSLSGGEKPLEQY
TRBV4-1	TRBJ1-2	ASSQAFKGSFYGYT
TRBV25-1	TRBJ2-5	ASSEEEGALGTQY
TRBV5-1	TRBJ1-2	ASSLVTGIRTYGYT